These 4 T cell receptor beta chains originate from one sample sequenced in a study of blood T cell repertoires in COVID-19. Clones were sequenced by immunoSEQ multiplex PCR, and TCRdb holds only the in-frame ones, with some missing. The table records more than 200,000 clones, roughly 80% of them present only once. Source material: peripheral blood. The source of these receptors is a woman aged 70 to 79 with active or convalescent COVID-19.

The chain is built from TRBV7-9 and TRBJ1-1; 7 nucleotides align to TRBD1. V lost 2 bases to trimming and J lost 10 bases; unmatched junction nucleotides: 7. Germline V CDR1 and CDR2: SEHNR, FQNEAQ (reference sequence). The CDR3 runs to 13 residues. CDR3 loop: CASSLISPGGAFF. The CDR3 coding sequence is TGTGCCAGCAGCTTAATCTCCCCAGGGGGAGCTTTCTTT.

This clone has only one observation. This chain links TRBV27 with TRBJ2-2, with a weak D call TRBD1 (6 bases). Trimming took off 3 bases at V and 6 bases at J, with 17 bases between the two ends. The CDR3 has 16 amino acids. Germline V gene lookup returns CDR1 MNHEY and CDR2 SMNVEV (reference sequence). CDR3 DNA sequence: TGTGCCAGCAGTTTCATGAGGGGCAGGGGCTCCGGGGAGCTGTTTTTT. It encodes CASSFMRGRGSGELFF.

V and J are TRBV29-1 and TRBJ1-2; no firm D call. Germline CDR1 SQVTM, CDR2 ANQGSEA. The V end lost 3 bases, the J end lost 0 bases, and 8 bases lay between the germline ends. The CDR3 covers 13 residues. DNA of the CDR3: TGCAGCGTTGACGAGGATGCTAACTATGGCTACACCTTC. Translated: CSVDEDANYGYTF.

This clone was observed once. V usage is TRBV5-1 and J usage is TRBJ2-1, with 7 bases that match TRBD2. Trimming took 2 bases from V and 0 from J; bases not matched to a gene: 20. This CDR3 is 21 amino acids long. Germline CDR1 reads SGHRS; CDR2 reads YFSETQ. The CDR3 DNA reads TGCGCCAGCAGCTTCCGCGGGAGCCCCCGGGGTGCCACCGCCTCCTACAATGAGCAGTTCTTC. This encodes CASSFRGSPRGATASYNEQFF.